This T cell receptor (beta chain) emerged from a study of T cells after yellow fever vaccination. A process of 5'RACE template switching, which added a universal primer site and UMIs, was used to make TCR cDNA. TCRdb itself ran the 5' RACE reads through MiXCR, one entry per CDR3 protein. The table lists approximately 160,000 distinct CDR3 sequences, roughly 9% of them singletons. The CDR3 has 12 residues. V dropped 1 base and J dropped 7 bases, with 4 bases sitting between them. Germline CDR1 MGHRA, CDR2 YSYEKL. As concerns this clonotype: Its antigen is as yet unknown.

Study-wide points: Contaminants from the bulk population, in the form of abundant clonotypes, could be found in FACS-sorted repertoires. Peaking on day 5 versus 15, the secondary response was faster but weaker. Most primary-vaccination clones reappeared after the booster (about 97% CD4, roughly 90% CD8).

The chain has TRBV4-1 and TRBJ2-2; the D is unclear. The TCR was taken from a young man who received the YFV17D yellow fever vaccine. Source: CD8+ T cells sorted from PBMCs, taken 45 days after the yellow fever booster vaccination. For the CDR3, the DNA is TGCGCCAGCAGCCAAGTCAGCGGGGAGCTGTTTTTT. Its translation is CASSQVSGELFF.